This T cell receptor beta chain appears in the sequencing data of a study of radiation and T cells in renal cell carcinoma. The CDR3 has 13 amino acids. Per the germline V gene, CDR1 is SGHDT and CDR2 is YYEEEE. The V and J ends lost 0 bases and 2 bases respectively, with 6 bases between them. Data came from immunoSEQ multiplex PCR; TCRdb stores just in-frame clones and leaves some out. The top ten clones hold around 6.7% of a sample with 90,000 to 95,000 clones, 82% of them seen once. The sample's time point: baseline pretreatment blood. Treatment: 15 Gy SBRT to primary tumor, nephrectomy 4 weeks later.

The chain joins TRBV5-6 to TRBJ2-7; D not resolved. The clonotype originates from a man in his sixties with renal cell carcinoma. Sample: blood, taken from a patient whose treatment included radiotherapy and nephrectomy. The chain's CDR3 is CASSLGSPYEQYF. For the CDR3, the DNA is TGTGCCAGCAGCTTGGGTTCTCCCTACGAGCAGTACTTC.